This TCR beta chain was profiled in a study of molecular identifiers for immune sequencing clone quantification. Study-level points and caveats: Over 99% of effector molecules, but under 1% in naive cells, were held by clones with more than 20 RNA copies. Underestimated sizes of highly expanded clones could result from identical TCR molecules that share a barcode. Spiked Jurkat TCR RNA originating from one cell could reportedly be identified amid some 950,000 naive cells.

Naive CD8 T cells underwent sorting with the CD8+CD4-CCR7+CD45RA+ definition. TCRdb fed the PCR reads into MiXCR, producing one record per CDR3 protein. The sample has fewer than 45,000 distinct CDR3 sequences, around 18% seen once. This clonotype has at least ten counts. Its specificity is unknown. The source of this sequence is a human donor in good health. Some libraries in this study had Jurkat cell RNA spiked in. The specimen sequenced was naive CD8+ T cells from blood, with Jurkat cell RNA spiked in. The subset denotes: FACS-sorted CD8+CD4-CCR7+CD45RA+ naive T cells.

For the CDR3, the DNA is TGTGCCAGCAGCTTAGCCCCCGGCAACTACGAGCAGTACTTC. Translating it yields CASSLAPGNYEQYF. The chain uses TRBV7-9 and TRBJ2-7; D gene ambiguous. The CDR3 consists of 14 residues. V was clipped by 0 bases and J by 3 bases, with 9 bases between them. The germline V gene encodes CDR1 SEHNR and CDR2 FQNEAQ (reference sequence).